This T cell receptor beta chain appears in the sequencing data of a study of OX40 agonist ivuxolimab in advanced cancers. General study findings and limits: Dose levels from 0.1 to 3.0 mg/kg saw CD4+ and CD8+ blood T cells expand clonally by week 6. The average count of expanded clones was higher among CD8+ T cells than among CD4+. Nonresponders, in some cases, also had low normalized T-cell clonal expansion.

Patients were excluded for autoimmune disease history or systemic immunosuppression. The CDR3 runs to 15 residues. Trimming left V 0 bases short and J 5 bases short, with 13 bases between. Germline-derived CDR1 and CDR2 are MGHRA and YSYEKL. For this clone: What it binds is unknown.

Sequencing used immunoSEQ multiplex PCR; TCRdb keeps in-frame clones, though not all of them. This table holds roughly 67,000 clones, approximately 80% found once. This TCR came from an adult with an advanced solid tumor such as melanoma, head and neck, liver or kidney cancer. The J gene is TRBJ2-5, the V gene TRBV4-1, with D unclear. Sequenced material: CD4+ or CD8+ T cells sorted from blood, taken in a trial of the OX40 agonist ivuxolimab. The CDR3 nucleotides are TGCGCCAGCAGCCAAGATGTTGGACGGACGGAGACCCAGTACTTC. Residues: CASSQDVGRTETQYF.